These T cell receptor beta chains were read from a single sample in a study of T cells after yellow fever vaccination. One entry per CDR3 protein results from TCRdb running MiXCR on the 5' RACE reads. The sample lists hundreds of thousands of distinct CDR3 sequences; roughly 21% were seen once. The source material was PBMCs, sampled 15 days after the yellow fever booster vaccination. These receptor sequences come from a man under 40 who received the YFV17D yellow fever vaccine. Each CDR3 is given with its conserved first and last residue. D genes are given only for firm matches. Expanded clones get a size class; other rows say once, few or many, or leave the size out.

>TRBJ1-3|TRBD1|many|TRBV29-1
TGCAGCGGCCGGACAGGGCCGGACACCATATATTTT
CSGRTGPDTIYF
>TRBJ1-1|NA|few|TRBV5-1
TGCGCCAGCAGCTTGGAGGGGGATCTGGCTTTCTTT
CASSLEGDLAFF
>TRBJ2-1|TRBD2|many|TRBV10-3
TGTGCCATCAGTGAGTTGACTAGCGGGAGGCCCAACAATGAGCAGTTCTTC
CAISELTSGRPNNEQFF
>TRBJ1-6|NA|few|TRBV7-8
TGTGCCAGCAGCTTTGCGGATTCACCCCTCCACTTT
CASSFADSPLHF
>TRBJ2-7|TRBD1|few|TRBV5-1
TGCGCCAGCAGCATGGGACAGGGGGCTCGAGAGCAGTACTTC
CASSMGQGAREQYF
>TRBJ2-7|NA|few|TRBV5-5
TGTGCCAGCAGGCAGCTGACCCAGGGTCCCTACGAGCAGTACTTC
CASRQLTQGPYEQYF
>TRBJ2-1|TRBD2|NA|TRBV20-1
TGCAGTGCGCCTACTAGCGGGAGAGGGGTGGGACTCGGGCCCTCGTACAATGAGCAGTTCTTC
CSAPTSGRGVGLGPSYNEQFF
>TRBJ2-2|NA|NA|TRBV7-2
TGTGCCAGCAGCCCATACTCCGGGGAGCTGTTTTTT
CASSPYSGELFF
>TRBJ2-7|TRBD2|few|TRBV5-1
TGCGCCAGCAGCTGGACTAGCGGGAGTATCGACGAGCAGTACTTC
CASSWTSGSIDEQYF
>TRBJ2-3|NA|NA|TRBV20-1
TGCAGTGCTAGTCAGTCAGATACGCAGTATTTT
CSASQSDTQYF
>TRBJ1-1|NA|NA|TRBV20-1
TGCAGTGCATCCCAGTGGGCGAGGAACACTGAAGCTTTCTTT
CSASQWARNTEAFF
>TRBJ1-2|NA|few|TRBV28
TGTGCCAGCAGTTTAGGTCGAAGGGGGGTCTATGGCTACACCTTC
CASSLGRRGVYGYTF
>TRBJ2-7|TRBD1|many|TRBV7-2
TGTGCCAGCAGCTTCAAGACAGGGGTGGACGAGCAGTACTTC
CASSFKTGVDEQYF
>TRBJ1-2|NA|few|TRBV10-3
TGTGCCATCAGTAAAACAGATAAAAACTATGGCTACACCTTC
CAISKTDKNYGYTF
>TRBJ2-3|TRBD1|few|TRBV6-2/TRBV6-3
TGTGCCAGCAGTTATCCCCCGGACAGGGACACAGATACGCAGTATTTT
CASSYPPDRDTDTQYF
>TRBJ1-4|NA|NA|TRBV12-3/TRBV12-4
TGTGCCAGCAGCCGAAGGTCGGGCCATGAAAAACTGTTTTTT
CASSRRSGHEKLFF
>TRBJ2-3|TRBD2|NA|TRBV6-1
TGTGCCAGCAGTAAGACTAGCGGGAGGGGCACAGATACGCAGTATTTT
CASSKTSGRGTDTQYF
>TRBJ2-2|NA|NA|TRBV5-1
TGCGCCAGCAGCTTGAATCTAAACACCGGGGAGCTGTTTTTT
CASSLNLNTGELFF
>TRBJ2-5|NA|NA|TRBV20-1
TGCAGTGCTAGGGGTGTGGGGGCCCAAGAGACCCAGTACTTC
CSARGVGAQETQYF
>TRBJ1-3|NA|few|TRBV3-1
TGTGCCAGCAGCCAAGGAGGAGGGACCGACACCATATATTTT
CASSQGGGTDTIYF
>TRBJ2-7|TRBD1|few|TRBV10-3
TGTGCCGCCAGGACAGGGGATCTGGGCGAGCAGTACTTC
CAARTGDLGEQYF
>TRBJ2-5|NA|NA|TRBV5-6
TGTGCCAGCAGCTGGGGTGCCGAAGAGACCCAGTACTTC
CASSWGAEETQYF
>TRBJ2-1|NA|few|TRBV28
TGTGCCAGCAGTTCAGGGAGTTTGGTGCAGTTCTTC
CASSSGSLVQFF
>TRBJ2-1|TRBD1|few|TRBV6-1
TGTGCCAGCAGAACCGGGACAGGGGGTTCCAATGAGCAGTTCTTC
CASRTGTGGSNEQFF
>TRBJ2-1|NA|NA|TRBV20-1
TGCAGTGCTGGACGGGGGATAAGGTCGTCGGAGCAGTTCTTC
CSAGRGIRSSEQFF
>TRBJ2-5|NA|few|TRBV6-2/TRBV6-3
TGTGCCAGCAGATCCGGGACTGAACAAGAGACCCAGTACTTC
CASRSGTEQETQYF
>TRBJ2-1|TRBD2|NA|TRBV2
TGTGCCAGCAGTGATCTGGCGGGAGGGCTCTCCTACAATGAGCAGTTCTTC
CASSDLAGGLSYNEQFF
>TRBJ2-7|TRBD2|NA|TRBV10-3
TGTGCCATCAGCTTGACTAGCGGCTACGAGCAGTACTTC
CAISLTSGYEQYF
>TRBJ2-1|TRBD2|NA|TRBV5-6
TGTGCCAGCAGCTTGGAGGCTAGCGGGGGGTCCTACAATGAGCAGTTCTTC
CASSLEASGGSYNEQFF
>TRBJ1-1|NA|NA|TRBV18
TGTGCCAGCTCAGGACGTAACACTGAAGCTTTCTTT
CASSGRNTEAFF
>TRBJ1-5|NA|few|TRBV4-3
TGCGCCAGCAGCCAAGACTTGGCAGTCAATCAGCCCCAGCATTTT
CASSQDLAVNQPQHF
>TRBJ2-1|NA|NA|TRBV7-8
TGTGCCAGCAGCCATGAACCGGCGGGCAATGAGCAGTTCTTC
CASSHEPAGNEQFF
>TRBJ2-1|NA|NA|TRBV27
TGTGCCAGCAGCCCAGTGGGGTACAATGAGCAGTTCTTC
CASSPVGYNEQFF
>TRBJ1-5|NA|few|TRBV7-2
TGTGCCAGCAGCTTCGGGACCTCCGTCAGTCAGCCCCAGCATTTT
CASSFGTSVSQPQHF
>TRBJ2-3|NA|NA|TRBV12-5
TGTGCTAGTGGTTTCACCCCCGGGATCCCGTCTAGCACAGATACGCAGTATTTT
CASGFTPGIPSSTDTQYF
>TRBJ2-5|NA|NA|TRBV29-1
TGCAGCGTTGAAGAACACTTCGGGGAGACCCAGTACTTC
CSVEEHFGETQYF
>TRBJ2-5|NA|few|TRBV15
TGTGCCACCAGCAGGGACAGGGAGGGAGAGACCCAGTACTTC
CATSRDREGETQYF
>TRBJ2-1|NA|few|TRBV7-9
TGTGCCAGCAGCTCACTGGGGTACCTCAACAATGAGCAGTTCTTC
CASSSLGYLNNEQFF
>TRBJ2-1|TRBD2|NA|TRBV5-1
TGCGCCAGCAGCGGGGGAGGGATAATTTACAATGAGCAGTTCTTC
CASSGGGIIYNEQFF
>TRBJ2-3|TRBD2|few|TRBV5-1
TGCGCCAGCAGCCTTCGGACTAGGCCAGATACGCAGTATTTT
CASSLRTRPDTQYF
>TRBJ2-3|NA|NA|TRBV4-1
TGCGCCAGCAGCCAAGATCCCAAGACAGATACGCAGTATTTT
CASSQDPKTDTQYF
>TRBJ2-1|NA|few|TRBV7-2
TGTGCCAGCAGCTTATACTATGAGCAGTTCTTC
CASSLYYEQFF
>TRBJ2-5|NA|few|TRBV5-4
TGTGCCAGCAGCGTCGATCGGGGTGGACAAGAGACCCAGTACTTC
CASSVDRGGQETQYF
>TRBJ2-7|NA|NA|TRBV6-2/TRBV6-3
TGTGCCAGCAAATGGGAACGAGGGAACTACGAGCAGTACTTC
CASKWERGNYEQYF
>TRBJ2-1|TRBD2|few|TRBV4-3
TGCGCCAGCAGCCAAGATTGGCTAGCGGGAGTGATAGTGAATGAGCAGTTCTTC
CASSQDWLAGVIVNEQFF
>TRBJ2-5|TRBD1|few|TRBV10-2
TGCGCCACACGCGGGCAGGGGGTACCAGAGACCCAGTACTTC
CATRGQGVPETQYF
>TRBJ2-7|NA|NA|TRBV14
TGTGCCAGCAGCCAAGACCCCCTTGGGGCCAGGAACGAGCAGTACTTC
CASSQDPLGARNEQYF
>TRBJ2-7|TRBD1|NA|TRBV7-9
TGTGCCAGCAGCTTTTTACAGGGGGCCCCGGGGAACGAGCAGTACTTC
CASSFLQGAPGNEQYF
>TRBJ2-1|TRBD2|NA|TRBV29-1
TGCAGCGTGAGGACTAGCGGGAGGATCGGCTACAATGAGCAGTTCTTC
CSVRTSGRIGYNEQFF
>TRBJ1-3|NA|many|TRBV5-1
TGCGCCAGCAGCTTGGAGGGGACTGGAAACACCATATATTTT
CASSLEGTGNTIYF
>TRBJ2-7|TRBD2|few|TRBV7-9
TGTGCCAGCAGTTCTACTAGCGGGAGTTGGGAGCAGTACTTC
CASSSTSGSWEQYF
>TRBJ2-1|NA|NA|TRBV3-1
TGTGCCAGCAGCCAAGATGCCAGGGAGCAGTTCTTC
CASSQDAREQFF